This TCR beta chain was identified during a study of EBV T-cell therapy then PD-1 blockade in nasopharyngeal carcinoma. There are 14 residues in the CDR3. V lost 4 bases and J lost 5, with 15 bases in between. The germline V gene has CDR1 PRHDT and CDR2 FYEKMQ (reference sequence). In regard to this clone: The antigen is not known.

Treatment indicated: AdE1-LMPpoly-expanded autologous EBV-specific T-cell therapy followed by anti-PD-1 nivolumab. The assay was immunoSEQ multiplex PCR, and TCRdb's table has in-frame clones only and misses some. The sample has 14,000 or so clones; around 84% are singletons. The genes are TRBV13 and TRBJ2-7, with D perhaps matching TRBD1 or TRBD2 (6 bases each). The sample consisted of CD8+ T cells from blood, taken at roughly day 110 from a patient whose treatment included autologous EBV-specific T cells and nivolumab. The receptor's source is a man aged 35-49 years with nasopharyngeal carcinoma. CDR3 region: CASSSFRGPHEQYF. The CDR3 DNA reads as TGTGCCAGCAGCTCCTTCCGGGGGCCCCACGAGCAGTACTTC.